This passage covers 24 T cell receptor beta chains from one sample sequenced in a study of blood T cell repertoires in COVID-19. TCRdb keeps only in-frame clones here, not all; method: immunoSEQ multiplex PCR. The sample records 200,000 to 300,000 clones, approximately 90% being singletons. The sequenced sample was peripheral blood. These receptor sequences come from a man between 60 and 70 years old who had recovered from COVID-19.

The chain combines TRBV5-6 with TRBJ1-2, with 7 bases lining up with TRBD1. The CDR3 has 14 amino acids. The V gene end was trimmed by 4 bases and the J gene end by 0 bases; junction bases not matched to a gene: 3. Germline lookup yields CDR1 SGHDT and CDR2 YYEEEE. DNA for the CDR3: TGTGCCAGCAGCGGACAGGTTGCTAACTATGGCTACACCTTC. Protein sequence: CASSGQVANYGYTF.

This sequence joins TRBV4-2 and TRBJ1-1; D gene ambiguous. Looked up from germline, CDR1 is LGHNA and CDR2 is YNFKEQ. This CDR3 spans 14 amino acids. V lost 4 bases and J lost 2, with 11 bases in between. The CDR3 nucleotides read TGTGCCAGCAGCCCACGACGGACTAACACTGAAGCTTTCTTT. This gives the protein CASSPRRTNTEAFF.

This chain's CDR3 is CASSARGLNEQFF. CDR3 sequence (DNA): TGCGCCAGCAGCGCCAGGGGTTTGAATGAGCAGTTCTTC. This chain joins TRBV4-1 and TRBJ2-1; tentatively, D is TRBD1 (6 bases). V was shortened by 5 bases and J by 7 bases, with 12 bases between the two germline ends. This CDR3 region has 13 residues. Germline CDR1 and CDR2: MGHRA and YSYEKL.

This clone was seen a few times. CDR3 DNA: TGTGCCAGCAGTTTAGGGCCAGGGTCGTTCAATTCACCCCTCCACTTT. It codes for CASSLGPGSFNSPLHF. The V gene is TRBV27, the J gene TRBJ1-6, with a tentative D call TRBD1 (5 bases). CDR1 is MNHEY, CDR2 SMNVEV, per germline (reference sequence). With 2 bases removed from V and 7 bases from J, the gap between germline ends came to 15 bases. This CDR3 region has 16 residues.

This chain links TRBV3-1 (or the pseudogene TRBV3-2) with TRBJ1-2; D unclear. The CDR3 has 13 amino acids. Germline-derived CDR1 and CDR2 are LGHDT and YNNKEL (reference sequence). Trimming cost V 5 bases and J 4 bases, with 11 bases left between them. This CDR3 reads CASSSGGLYGYTF. The CDR3 bases are TGTGCCAGCAGCTCCGGAGGGCTCTATGGCTACACCTTC.

V and J are TRBV2 and TRBJ1-2; TRBD1 is a possible D gene (5 bases). Trimming took off 7 bases at V and 3 bases at J, with 9 bases between the two ends. Looked up from germline, CDR1 is SNHLY and CDR2 is FYNNEI. The CDR3 sequence is 12 residues long. CDR3 sequence (DNA): TGTGCCAGCAAGGGGTCATACTATGGCTACACCTTC. Its protein is CASKGSYYGYTF.

J is TRBJ2-1 and V is TRBV27, with 7 bases matching TRBD1. CDR1 and CDR2 from the germline V gene are MNHEY and SMNVEV (reference sequence). The CDR3 is made up of 15 amino acids. Trimming took 3 bases from V and 2 from J; bases not matched to a gene: 4. CDR3 DNA sequence: TGTGCCAGCAGTTTGAGGGACAGCCCCTACAATGAGCAGTTCTTC. Protein product: CASSLRDSPYNEQFF.

The table lists this clone with a few counts. This chain joins TRBV7-9 and TRBJ2-7; perhaps TRBD2 as D (7 bases). Between the trimmed V and J ends, which lost 2 bases and 4 bases, there was a span of 12 bases. This CDR3 spans 14 amino acids. CDR1 is SEHNR, CDR2 FQNEAQ, per germline (reference sequence). CDR3 bases: TGTGCCAGCAGCTTACTCGGGGGGCTTTACGAGCAGTACTTC. Amino acids: CASSLLGGLYEQYF.

This chain joins TRBV6-1 and TRBJ1-2; D remains unclear. Germline CDR1 MNHNS, CDR2 SASEGT. Trimming took off 0 bases at V and 5 bases at J, with 10 bases between the two ends. The CDR3 sequence is 14 residues long. CDR3 in amino acids: CASSEAVGSYGYTF. CDR3 nucleotide sequence: TGTGCCAGCAGTGAAGCAGTCGGTTCTTATGGCTACACCTTC.

This clone has a single count. The gene calls are TRBV10-3 and TRBJ2-3, with 11 positions matching TRBD2. Germline CDR1 and CDR2: ENHRY and SYGVKD. The CDR3 totals 16 residues. V lost 0 bases, J lost 1 base, and 0 bases stayed unmatched. In DNA form, the CDR3 reads TGTGCCATCAGTGAGTCGACTAGCGGGGGCACAGATACGCAGTATTTT. It translates to CAISESTSGGTDTQYF.

This clone was picked up a small number of times. The gene calls are TRBV29-1 and TRBJ2-3, with D possibly being TRBD2 (7 bases). V gave up 7 bases and J gave up 2 bases, with 25 bases separating them. From germline, CDR1 is SQVTM and CDR2 ANQGSEA. This CDR3 comprises 17 residues. In nucleotides, the CDR3 is TGCAGCGGACTACCGGCCGAGGGGGGGAAGACCACAGATACGCAGTATTTT. This gives the protein CSGLPAEGGKTTDTQYF.

The chain combines TRBV7-9 with TRBJ1-1; TRBD1 matches at 8 bases. CDR3 length: 14 residues. The trim removed 2 bases at V and 1 base at J, leaving 0 bases unmatched. The germline CDR1 and CDR2 sequences are SEHNR and FQNEAQ (reference sequence). CDR3 in DNA: TGTGCCAGCAGCTTACAGGGGGCGAACACTGAAGCTTTCTTT. Its translation: CASSLQGANTEAFF.

This chain joins TRBV18 and TRBJ2-7; 12 bases agree with TRBD2. V trimming: 3 bases; J trimming: 10 bases; junction bases outside the gene matches: 7. CDR1 and CDR2 (germline): KGHSH, LQKENI. The length of the CDR3 is 14 residues. CDR3 loop: CASSPASGGALQYF. CDR3 coding DNA: TGTGCCAGCTCACCGGCTAGCGGGGGGGCCTTACAGTACTTC.

The chain has TRBV6-5 and TRBJ1-2; no reliable D call. V was trimmed by 5 bases and J by 5 bases, leaving 18 bases between them. Germline V gene lookup returns CDR1 MNHEY and CDR2 SVGAGI. CDR3 length: 15 amino acids. The CDR3 region is CASSLNRHGSYGYTF. CDR3 in DNA: TGTGCCAGCAGTCTTAACCGACATGGGAGTTATGGCTACACCTTC.

The V gene is TRBV3-1 (or the pseudogene TRBV3-2), the J gene TRBJ1-4; D is unclear. The germline CDR1 and CDR2 sequences are LGHDT and YNNKEL (reference sequence). The V end lost 5 bases, the J end lost 7 bases, and 17 bases lay between the germline ends. The CDR3 totals 15 residues. The CDR3 DNA reads TGTGCCAGCAGCATTTCGGGCGCGGGTAGTGAAAAACTGTTTTTT. This sequence encodes CASSISGAGSEKLFF.

This sequence joins TRBV3-1 (or the pseudogene TRBV3-2) and TRBJ1-2; tentatively, D is TRBD1 (6 bases). Germline V gene sequence: CDR1 LGHDT, CDR2 YNNKEL (reference sequence). The CDR3 length is 14 residues. Deletions cut 6 bases from V and 0 bases from J, with 11 bases between. For the CDR3, the DNA is TGTGCCAGCAGAACACAGGGAGCTAACTATGGCTACACCTTC. This codes for CASRTQGANYGYTF.

The chain links TRBV24-1 to TRBJ2-3; D ambiguous. Germline assignment: CDR1 KGHDR and CDR2 SFDVKD. The length of the CDR3 is 14 residues. V lost 4 bases and J 0 bases, leaving 7 bases between the germline ends. CDR3 loop: CATSEASSTDTQYF. The CDR3 DNA reads TGTGCCACCAGTGAGGCCTCTAGCACAGATACGCAGTATTTT.

V usage is TRBV19 and J usage is TRBJ2-2; D is perhaps TRBD1 (6 bases). Germline CDR1 reads LNHDA; CDR2 reads SQIVND (reference sequence). V was pared by 2 bases and J by 5 bases, with 12 bases between. This CDR3 is 15 amino acids long. CDR3 sequence reads: CASSILGAITGELFF. CDR3 DNA sequence: TGTGCCAGTAGTATACTGGGGGCAATTACCGGGGAGCTGTTTTTT.

CDR3 loop: CASSARTVRGNTEAFF. CDR3 bases: TGTGCCAGTAGTGCCCGGACAGTCCGGGGGAACACTGAAGCTTTCTTT. This rearrangement joins TRBV19 to TRBJ1-1, with D maybe TRBD1 (6 bases). V shed 5 bases and J shed 1 base, with 17 bases lying between them. Germline values: CDR1 LNHDA, CDR2 SQIVND (reference sequence). CDR3 length equals 16 residues. Based on the CDR3 plus reference TRBV19 and TRBJ1-1, the full variable domain is DGGITQSPKYLFRKEGQNVTLSCEQNLNHDAMYWYRQDPGQGLRLIYYSQIVNDFQKGDIAEGYSVSREKKESFPLTVTSAQKNPTAFYLCASSARTVRGNTEAFFGQGTRLTVV.

The V call is TRBV5-5, the J call TRBJ2-6; possibly TRBD1 for D (5 bases). Germline V lookup: CDR1 SGHKS, CDR2 YYEKEE (reference sequence). V shed 5 bases and J shed 0 bases, with 9 bases lying between them. The length of the CDR3 is 15 residues. The CDR3, as DNA: TGTGCCAGCAGTTCAGGGATCTCTGGGGCCAACGTCCTGACTTTC. It encodes CASSSGISGANVLTF.

This clone was counted once. The gene calls are TRBV11-2 and TRBJ1-6; 7 nucleotides match TRBD1. Trimming took 11 bases from V and 8 from J; bases not matched to a gene: 12. Germline CDR1 is SGHAT and CDR2 is FQNNGV. There are 14 residues in the CDR3. Written as DNA, the CDR3 is TGTGCCTCCGGGACAGATCGAGGATATTCACCCCTCCACTTT. Its protein is CASGTDRGYSPLHF.

A few counts support this clone. The chain carries TRBV3-1 (or the pseudogene TRBV3-2) and TRBJ1-1; D uncertain. This CDR3 spans 15 amino acids. CDR1 is LGHDT and CDR2 is YNNKEL in the germline V gene (reference sequence). Trimming stripped 1 base from V and 1 base from J, with 10 bases between. The CDR3 loop is CASSQGGRSNTEAFF. CDR3 nucleotide sequence: TGTGCCAGCAGCCAAGGAGGGCGGTCGAACACTGAAGCTTTCTTT.

The chain carries TRBV27 and TRBJ2-1; TRBD1 matches at 12 bases. CDR1 is MNHEY, CDR2 SMNVEV, per germline (reference sequence). With V trimmed by 3 bases and J by 0 bases, 12 bases remained unmatched. The CDR3 totals 20 residues. The CDR3 DNA reads TGTGCCAGCAGTTTTGGCTGGGGACAGGGGGCAACAAGCTCCTACAATGAGCAGTTCTTC. This sequence encodes CASSFGWGQGATSSYNEQFF.

The chain has TRBV25-1 and TRBJ2-2; 8 nucleotides agree with TRBD2. The ends lost 8 bases at V and 4 bases at J; junction bases unmatched: 9. The CDR3 length is 15 residues. CDR1 and CDR2 from the germline V gene are MGHDK and SYGVNS. The CDR3 coding sequence is TGTGCCAGCGAAGGGTTTCGGGGGGGCACCGGGGAGCTGTTTTTT. Protein product: CASEGFRGGTGELFF.